This TCR beta chain was identified in a study of cytomegalovirus exposure and HLA in healthy donors. PCR amplification relied on 60 Vbeta primers (plus 13 Jbeta primers). The assay was immunoSEQ multiplex PCR, and TCRdb's table has in-frame clones only and misses some. The sample includes 110,000 or so clones, over 65% of them seen just once. Study outcomes and limitations: For TCR beta chains, V- and J-gene trimming was later linked to a missense DCLRE1C variant. Later work showed greater clonal expansion in HLA-associated TCR beta chains than in equally common others.

This clone has only one observation. What it binds is unknown. Trimming took 0 bases from V and 7 from J; bases not matched to a gene: 9. CDR3 size: 16 residues. In germline, CDR1 is KGHSH, CDR2 LQKENI. The sample consisted of PBMCs. The receptor's source is a woman aged 45 to 65 in good health and CMV-seropositive. This sequence joins TRBV18 and TRBJ2-1; 7 bases are a match to TRBD1. In DNA form, the CDR3 reads TGTGCCAGCTCACCACCGACAGGACAGGTCACTAATGAGCAGTTCTTC. It encodes CASSPPTGQVTNEQFF.